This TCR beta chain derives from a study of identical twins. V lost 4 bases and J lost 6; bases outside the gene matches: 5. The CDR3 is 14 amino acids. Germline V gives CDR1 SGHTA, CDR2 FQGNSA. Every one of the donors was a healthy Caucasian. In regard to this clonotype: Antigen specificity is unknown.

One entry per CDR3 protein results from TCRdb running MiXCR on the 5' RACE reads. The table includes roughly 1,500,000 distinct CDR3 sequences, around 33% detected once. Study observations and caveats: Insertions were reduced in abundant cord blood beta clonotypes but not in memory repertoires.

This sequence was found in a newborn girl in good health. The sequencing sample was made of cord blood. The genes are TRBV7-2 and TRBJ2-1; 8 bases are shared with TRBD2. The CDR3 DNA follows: TGTGCCAGCAGCTCAGGACTAGCATTCAATGAGCAGTTCTTC. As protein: CASSSGLAFNEQFF.